A single sample is the source of the 22 T cell receptor beta chains below, sequenced in a study of CD8 T cells in Susac syndrome. RNA amounts of about 0.5 to 1 ug underwent reverse transcription with random hexamers. A single record per CDR3 protein comes from TCRdb applying MiXCR to the immunoSEQ multiplex PCR reads. In the table there are around 80,000 distinct CDR3 sequences, roughly 90% of which are singletons. The sample was CD8+ T cells from PBMCs. The receptors originated from a human donor with multiple sclerosis.

This clonotype was observed a handful of times. The chain uses TRBV13 and TRBJ1-1; D ambiguous. The CDR3 length is 12 residues. V lost 7 bases and J 1 base, leaving 7 bases between the germline ends. Germline V lookup: CDR1 PRHDT, CDR2 FYEKMQ (reference sequence). The CDR3: CASTIGNTEAFF. CDR3 DNA sequence: TGTGCCAGCACCATCGGGAACACTGAAGCTTTCTTT.

The J gene is TRBJ2-1, the V gene TRBV5-4, with TRBD2 matching over 8 bases. The CDR3 totals 16 residues. Germline lookup yields CDR1 SGHNT and CDR2 YYREEE (reference sequence). With V trimmed by 4 bases and J by 7 bases, 13 bases remained unmatched. The chain's CDR3 is CASSLVQLAATNEQFF. CDR3 coding DNA: TGTGCCAGCAGCCTGGTGCAACTAGCGGCGACGAATGAGCAGTTCTTC. Looking up the rest from reference TRBV5-4 and TRBJ2-1 gives the full variable domain: ETGVTQSPTHLIKTRGQQVTLRCSSQSGHNTVSWYQQALGQGPQFIFQYYREEENGRGNFPPRFSGLQFPNYSSELNVNALELDDSALYLCASSLVQLAATNEQFFGPGTRLTVL.

This clonotype was detected only once. J is TRBJ2-5 and V is TRBV19; possible D gene TRBD2, 7 bases. The CDR3 sequence is 15 residues long. Germline V CDR1 and CDR2: LNHDA, SQIVND (reference sequence). Trimming took 7 bases from V and 1 from J, leaving 16 bases between them. In DNA form, the CDR3 reads TGTGCCAGTACCCTCGAGGCGGGGGCCCAAGAGACCCAGTACTTC. It translates to CASTLEAGAQETQYF.

The chain recombines TRBV28 with TRBJ1-5; no definite D call. The V end was cut by 3 bases, the J end by 3 bases, with 18 bases between. Germline CDR1 reads MDHEN; CDR2 reads SYDVKM. This CDR3 has 17 residues. CDR3 sequence reads: CASSFTDKSMVNQPQHF. The CDR3, as DNA: TGTGCCAGCAGTTTCACGGATAAAAGCATGGTCAATCAGCCCCAGCATTTT.

The gene calls are TRBV4-1 and TRBJ2-7; unclear D gene. Germline V lookup: CDR1 MGHRA, CDR2 YSYEKL. The CDR3 is made up of 15 amino acids. Trimming stripped 0 bases from V and 3 bases from J, with 12 bases between. The DNA for the CDR3 is TGCGCCAGCAGCCAAGAATCGGGCAAGGGCTACGAGCAGTACTTC. This encodes CASSQESGKGYEQYF.

The chain is built from TRBV12-3 or TRBV12-4 and TRBJ2-5; 10 bases agree with TRBD2. The V segment lost 5 bases and the J segment 1 base; nucleotides outside the gene matches: 7. CDR3 length: 16 residues. DNA of the CDR3: TGTGCCAGCAGTCCAGCCGGGACTAGCGTCCAAGAGACCCAGTACTTC. The encoded protein is CASSPAGTSVQETQYF.

The CDR3 DNA reads TGTGCCAGCAGCTTACTGCGGGACGCCTACGAGCAGTACTTC. Its translation: CASSLLRDAYEQYF. The gene calls are TRBV5-5 and TRBJ2-7, with a tentative D call TRBD2 (6 bases). V gave up 2 bases and J gave up 2 bases, with 11 bases separating them. The CDR3 is 14 amino acids. The V gene's germline CDR1 is SGHKS and CDR2 YYEKEE (reference sequence).

V usage is TRBV2 and J usage is TRBJ1-5; D might be TRBD1 (5 bases). The CDR3 has 14 amino acids. Germline loops: CDR1 SNHLY, CDR2 FYNNEI. V was shortened by 4 bases and J by 8 bases, with 15 bases between the two germline ends. The CDR3 loop is CASSVLQGMKPQHF. The DNA for the CDR3 is TGTGCCAGCAGTGTACTCCAGGGAATGAAGCCCCAGCATTTT. The complete variable domain, with remaining parts taken from reference TRBV2 and TRBJ1-5, reads EPEVTQTPSHQVTQMGQEVILRCVPISNHLYFYWYRQILGQKVEFLVSFYNNEISEKSEIFDDQFSVERPDGSNFTLKIRSTKLEDSAMYFCASSVLQGMKPQHFGDGTRLSIL.

V gene TRBV9 combines with J gene TRBJ2-3; D perhaps matches TRBD2 (7 bases). The CDR3 is 12 amino acids. Germline loops: CDR1 SGDLS, CDR2 YYNGEE. With 4 bases removed from V and 10 bases from J, the gap between germline ends came to 13 bases. Here the CDR3 DNA reads TGTGCCAGCAGCTTTCCGGGGGGCGCGCAGTATTTT. Protein sequence: CASSFPGGAQYF.

The rearrangement joins TRBV7-9 to TRBJ2-7; D uncertain. Trimming left V 2 bases short and J 5 bases short, with 10 bases between. Germline assignment: CDR1 SEHNR and CDR2 FQNEAQ (reference sequence). The CDR3 consists of 13 residues. The CDR3 DNA follows: TGTGCCAGCAGCTTAACGTCGAGCCACGAGCAGTACTTC. It encodes CASSLTSSHEQYF.

This chain uses TRBV25-1 with TRBJ2-5, with D possibly being TRBD2 (5 bases). Germline V gene data show CDR1 as MGHDK and CDR2 as SYGVNS. This CDR3 has 12 residues. Trimming took off 6 bases at V and 5 bases at J, with 10 bases between the two ends. The CDR3 DNA follows: TGTGCCAGCAGCCCCTGGGAGGAGACCCAGTACTTC. The encoded protein is CASSPWEETQYF.

The CDR3 region has the DNA TGCGCCAGCAGTCGAGACAGGGGGAGCTCCTACGAGCAGTACTTC. This sequence encodes CASSRDRGSSYEQYF. The chain couples TRBV23-1 to TRBJ2-7; 9 bases line up with TRBD1. TRBV23-1 is sorted into the ORF group, with uncertain function. There are 15 residues in the CDR3. J was trimmed by 0 bases and V by 4 bases; bases with no gene match: 4.

The rearrangement uses TRBV11-2 and TRBJ2-1; D is perhaps TRBD2 (6 bases). Trimming removed 0 bases from V and 4 bases from J, with 13 bases in between. The CDR3 is 16 residues long. Germline CDR1 SGHAT, CDR2 FQNNGV. This CDR3 is CASSLELLRGYNEQFF. CDR3 bases: TGTGCCAGCAGCTTAGAATTGCTCCGGGGGTACAATGAGCAGTTCTTC.

The chain couples TRBV19 to TRBJ2-2, with 10 bases that match TRBD2. The CDR3 has 16 amino acids. With 6 bases clipped from V and 5 bases from J, the junction kept 9 bases outside the gene matches. Germline V gene lookup returns CDR1 LNHDA and CDR2 SQIVND (reference sequence). The CDR3 reads CASSTSQTSGTGELFF. The CDR3 DNA sequence: TGTGCCAGTAGCACCAGCCAGACTAGCGGGACCGGGGAGCTGTTTTTT.

The chain is built from TRBV28 and TRBJ1-6; D gene ambiguous. CDR1 is MDHEN and CDR2 is SYDVKM in the germline V gene. The V end lost 1 base, the J end lost 10 bases, and 8 bases lay between the germline ends. CDR3 length equals 13 residues. As DNA, the CDR3 is TGTGCCAGCAGTTTATTGGTAGGCTCACCCCTCCACTTT. This sequence encodes CASSLLVGSPLHF. Variable domain in full (rest from reference TRBV28 and TRBJ1-6): DVKVTQSSRYLVKRTGEKVFLECVQDMDHENMFWYRQDPGLGLRLIYFSYDVKMKEKGDIPEGYSVSREKKERFSLILESASTNQTSMYLCASSLLVGSPLHFGNGTRLTVT.

The chain has TRBV15 and TRBJ1-1, with 8 bases identical to TRBD1. The CDR3 has 14 amino acids. Germline CDR1 LNHNV, CDR2 YYDKDF (reference sequence). The trim removed 5 bases at V and 4 bases at J, leaving 6 bases unmatched. The CDR3 loop reads CATSGRTGITEAFF. For the CDR3, the DNA is TGTGCCACCAGCGGAAGGACAGGGATCACTGAAGCTTTCTTT.

This chain uses TRBV6-1 with TRBJ2-5; TRBD1 aligns across 7 bases. Looked up from germline, CDR1 is MNHNS and CDR2 is SASEGT. With V trimmed by 3 bases and J by 1 base, 2 bases remained unmatched. The CDR3 loop spans 14 amino acids. The CDR3 sequence is CASSDSGGQETQYF. As DNA, the CDR3 is TGTGCCAGCAGTGACTCAGGGGGCCAAGAGACCCAGTACTTC.

The J gene is TRBJ2-2, the V gene TRBV11-2; TRBD2 might be the D (5 bases). This CDR3 spans 15 amino acids. The V and J ends lost 6 bases and 4 bases respectively, with 15 bases between them. Germline V gene sequence: CDR1 SGHAT, CDR2 FQNNGV. The DNA of the CDR3 is TGTGCCAGCAGTCCAGAGCGGTGGGCCACCGGGGAGCTGTTTTTT. The encoded protein is CASSPERWATGELFF.

The V gene is TRBV7-9, the J gene TRBJ2-3, with 14 bases fitting TRBD2. Germline lookup yields CDR1 SEHNR and CDR2 FQNEAQ (reference sequence). CDR3 length equals 17 residues. V lost 4 bases and J lost 0; bases outside the gene matches: 3. This chain's CDR3 is CASSSGLAGASTDTQYF. For the CDR3, the DNA is TGTGCCAGCAGCTCGGGACTAGCGGGGGCTAGCACAGATACGCAGTATTTT.

V usage is TRBV5-6 and J usage is TRBJ2-2; 10 positions agree with TRBD2. V trimming: 6 bases; J trimming: 0 bases; junction bases outside the gene matches: 8. Looked up from germline, CDR1 is SGHDT and CDR2 is YYEEEE. The CDR3 runs 17 residues. CDR3 nucleotides: TGTGCCAGCACGGACTTAGCGGGAGGTCCGAACACCGGGGAGCTGTTTTTT. This gives the protein CASTDLAGGPNTGELFF.

J is TRBJ1-1 and V is TRBV27, with a tentative D call TRBD1 (5 bases). With 4 bases removed from V and 6 bases from J, the gap between germline ends came to 15 bases. The CDR3 runs to 14 residues. Per the germline V gene, CDR1 is MNHEY and CDR2 is SMNVEV (reference sequence). The chain's CDR3 is CASSSPSEGPEAFF. The CDR3 DNA is TGTGCCAGCAGTTCCCCGAGCGAGGGGCCTGAAGCTTTCTTT.

The chain couples TRBV6-2 or TRBV6-3 to TRBJ2-1; D possibly uses TRBD1 or TRBD2 (5 bases each). Trimming pared 2 bases from V and 3 bases from J, leaving 11 bases between. The CDR3 is made up of 15 amino acids. The V gene's germline CDR1 is MNHEY and CDR2 SVGEGT. This CDR3 is CASSYTGTSYNEQFF. DNA for the CDR3: TGTGCCAGCAGTTACACCGGGACCAGCTACAATGAGCAGTTCTTC.